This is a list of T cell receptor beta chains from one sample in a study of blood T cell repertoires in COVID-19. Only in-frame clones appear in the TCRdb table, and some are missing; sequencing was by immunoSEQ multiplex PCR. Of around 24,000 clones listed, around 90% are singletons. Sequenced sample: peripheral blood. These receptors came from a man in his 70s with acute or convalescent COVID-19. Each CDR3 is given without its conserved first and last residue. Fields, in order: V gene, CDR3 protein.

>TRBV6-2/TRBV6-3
ASSAPEAGYT
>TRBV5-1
ASSELAVTYNEQF
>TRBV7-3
ASSLAGPYEQY
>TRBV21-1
ASSKAGSGRANPIQKYNEQF
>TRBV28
ASSFHRGNEAF
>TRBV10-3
AISGGGHQETQY
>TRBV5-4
ASSQDRGRYTGELF
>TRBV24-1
ATSDFAGNEQF
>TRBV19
ASSLGQGEGEAF
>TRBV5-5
ASSPTAGRGTGELF
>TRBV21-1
ASSKAHKQGYNSPLH
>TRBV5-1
ASSPGGRAETQY
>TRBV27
ASSPLAGARPDTQY
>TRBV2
ASSQGQGREKLF
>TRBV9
ASSVGGTGQYEQY
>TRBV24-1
ATSDPGTGNGELF
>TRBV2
ASREGGTEAF
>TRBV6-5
ASRMTGTTDTQY
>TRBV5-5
ASSLVLLWTGGGYT
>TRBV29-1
SVGGTGSYGYT
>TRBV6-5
ASSRGQMSSYEQY
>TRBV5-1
ASSLAGTSGYNEQF
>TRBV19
ASSVGQGQRKLF
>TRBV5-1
ASTSGTTSTDTQY
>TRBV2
ASQAGVGNEQF
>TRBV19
ASSIREQETQY
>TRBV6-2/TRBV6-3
ASSYSTSGEGKTQY
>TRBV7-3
ASSFAGRSGYT
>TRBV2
ASSRGFGNTIY
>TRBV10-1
PSSRPPSGRARSYNEQF
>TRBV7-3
ASSEGQTYNEQF
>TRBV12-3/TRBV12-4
ASTIDRDNEQF
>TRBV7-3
ASSLFGRELDEQF
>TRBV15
ATSSGSTTNEKLF
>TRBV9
ASSVDGRANEQY
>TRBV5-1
ASSRSQGQLQETQY
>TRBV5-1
ASSWLPGQDDSPLH
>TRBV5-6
ASSLYRDRGNQPQH
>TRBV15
ATSIWGPTDEQY
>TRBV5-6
ASSFGRNTGELF
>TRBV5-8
ASARTGATNQPQH
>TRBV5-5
ASSLAARNSNQPQH
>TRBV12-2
ASRLCPPYNEQF
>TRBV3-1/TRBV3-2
ASSRTSGRLYNEQF
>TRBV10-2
ASSDTSGTNTGELF
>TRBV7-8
ASSLSAQGGGQPQH
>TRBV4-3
ASSQEIYNRPF
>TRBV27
ASRRENSPLH
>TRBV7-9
ASSFTENYGYT
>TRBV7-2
ASSSISAGGGETQY
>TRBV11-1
ASSLRGTSGYNEQF
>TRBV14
ASSQGAGAFILPEQY
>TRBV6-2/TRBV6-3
ASSYSQYSNQPQH
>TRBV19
ASSIFRTGYYNEQF
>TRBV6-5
ASRRDYLTGELF
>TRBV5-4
ASSPRLSTNIQY
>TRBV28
ASSLRLAGVYEQY
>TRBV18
ASSPTSGRPGETQY
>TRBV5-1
ASSPTGGSYEQY
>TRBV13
ASSWGSGGTEAF